This T cell receptor (beta chain) was profiled in a study of shared clonotypes between healthy human individuals. Germline CDR1 is SGDLS and CDR2 is YYNGEE. The CDR3 contains 15 residues. Trimming cost V 3 bases and J 2 bases; bases outside gene matches: 3. Sequenced by immunoSEQ multiplex PCR; TCRdb stores in-frame clones only, minus some. The sample contains roughly 2.4 million clones, approximately 95% of which appear only once. For this clone: This same CDR3 is encoded by further DNA sequences in the sample.

Sequenced: naive CD4+ T cells sorted from blood. Subset meaning: CD45RA+ positively selected. The rearrangement joins TRBV9 to TRBJ1-4; 8 nucleotides align to TRBD1. The TCR originated in a man aged 18 to 29 in good health. Here the CDR3 DNA reads TGTGCCAGCAGCGCGCGGACAGGGACTAATGAAAAACTGTTTTTT. Its translation: CASSARTGTNEKLFF.